This T cell receptor beta chain was sequenced in a study of shared clonotypes between healthy human individuals. Across the study: The cohort had two women and three men, ages 18 to 49.

Generated by immunoSEQ multiplex PCR, the TCRdb table keeps only in-frame clones and is missing some. The repertoire consists of just over 2,000,000 clones, with over 85% occurring once and the leading ten covering about 1.1%. CD8 cells classed as naive were CD45RO-negative and positively selected for CCR7, excluding terminally differentiated effector memory CD45RA+ cells. Recent vaccinations or acute infections were absent in the healthy HIV-negative adult donors. Adults of Caucasian background living in Nashville, Tennessee made up all donors. V was trimmed by 5 bases and J by 2 bases, leaving 12 bases between them. The germline V gene encodes CDR1 LNHDA and CDR2 SQIVND (reference sequence). This CDR3 is 15 amino acids long.

The chain carries TRBV19 and TRBJ2-2, with TRBD1 as a possible D gene (5 bases). The source of this sequence is a man aged 18 to 30 in good health. What was sequenced was naive CD8+ T cells sorted from blood. CDR3 in amino acids: CASSPVQGNTGELFF. CDR3 DNA: TGTGCCAGTAGTCCGGTGCAGGGCAACACCGGGGAGCTGTTTTTT. Filled out from reference TRBV19 and TRBJ2-2, the complete variable domain reads DGGITQSPKYLFRKEGQNVTLSCEQNLNHDAMYWYRQDPGQGLRLIYYSQIVNDFQKGDIAEGYSVSREKKESFPLTVTSAQKNPTAFYLCASSPVQGNTGELFFGEGSRLTVL.